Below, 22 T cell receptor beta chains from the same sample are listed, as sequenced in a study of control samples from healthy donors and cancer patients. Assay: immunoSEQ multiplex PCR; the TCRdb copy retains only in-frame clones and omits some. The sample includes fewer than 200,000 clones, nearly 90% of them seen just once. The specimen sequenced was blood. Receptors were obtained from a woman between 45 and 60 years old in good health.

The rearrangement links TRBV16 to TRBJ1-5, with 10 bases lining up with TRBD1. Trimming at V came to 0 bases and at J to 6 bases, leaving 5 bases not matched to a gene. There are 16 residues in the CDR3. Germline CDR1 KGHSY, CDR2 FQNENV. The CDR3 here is CASSQSIGTGVQPQHF. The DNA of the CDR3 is TGTGCCAGCAGCCAATCCATTGGGACAGGGGTTCAGCCCCAGCATTTT.

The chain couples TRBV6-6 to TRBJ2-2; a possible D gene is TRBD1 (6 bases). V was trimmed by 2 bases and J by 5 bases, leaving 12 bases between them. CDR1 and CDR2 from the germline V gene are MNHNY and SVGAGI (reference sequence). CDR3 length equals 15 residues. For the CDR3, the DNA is TGTGCCAGCAGTTACCACAGGGACGGAACCGGGGAGCTGTTTTTT. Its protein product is CASSYHRDGTGELFF.

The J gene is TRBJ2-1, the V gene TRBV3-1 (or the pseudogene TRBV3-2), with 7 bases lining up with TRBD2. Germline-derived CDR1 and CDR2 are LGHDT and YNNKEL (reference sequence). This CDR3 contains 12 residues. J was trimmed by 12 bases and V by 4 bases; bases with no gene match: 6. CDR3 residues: CASSRDYLLQFF. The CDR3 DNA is TGTGCCAGCAGCCGGGACTACCTGTTGCAGTTCTTC.

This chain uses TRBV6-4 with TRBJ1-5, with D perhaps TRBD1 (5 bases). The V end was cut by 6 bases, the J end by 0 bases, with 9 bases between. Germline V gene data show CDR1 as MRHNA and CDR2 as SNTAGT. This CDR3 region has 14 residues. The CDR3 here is CASSQGFSNQPQHF. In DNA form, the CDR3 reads TGTGCCAGCAGCCAGGGTTTTAGCAATCAGCCCCAGCATTTT.

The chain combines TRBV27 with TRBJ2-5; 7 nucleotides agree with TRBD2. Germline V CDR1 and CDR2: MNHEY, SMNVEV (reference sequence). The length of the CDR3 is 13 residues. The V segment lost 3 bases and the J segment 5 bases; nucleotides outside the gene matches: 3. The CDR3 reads CASSFKGGETQYF. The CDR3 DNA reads TGTGCCAGCAGTTTCAAGGGAGGGGAGACCCAGTACTTC.

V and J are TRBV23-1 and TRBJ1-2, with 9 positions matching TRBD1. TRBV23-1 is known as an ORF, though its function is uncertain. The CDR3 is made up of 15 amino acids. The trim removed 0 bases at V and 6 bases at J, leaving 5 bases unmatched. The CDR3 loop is CASSQSGTGRDGYTF. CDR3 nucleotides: TGCGCCAGCAGTCAATCAGGGACAGGGAGGGATGGCTACACCTTC.

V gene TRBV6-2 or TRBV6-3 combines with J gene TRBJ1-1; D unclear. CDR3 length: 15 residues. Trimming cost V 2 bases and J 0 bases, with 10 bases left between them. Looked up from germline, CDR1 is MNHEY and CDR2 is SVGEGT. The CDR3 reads CASSYEQRLNTEAFF. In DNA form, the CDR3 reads TGTGCCAGCAGTTACGAACAGCGTCTGAACACTGAAGCTTTCTTT.

CDR3 protein: CASSVSGTGTYEQYF. CDR3 nucleotides: TGTGCCAGCAGCGTTTCCGGGACAGGAACCTACGAGCAGTACTTC. The V and J genes are TRBV9 and TRBJ2-7; 8 bases match TRBD1. The germline gives CDR1 SGDLS, CDR2 YYNGEE. V shed 2 bases and J 2 bases; nucleotides not matched to a gene: 6. There are 15 residues in the CDR3.

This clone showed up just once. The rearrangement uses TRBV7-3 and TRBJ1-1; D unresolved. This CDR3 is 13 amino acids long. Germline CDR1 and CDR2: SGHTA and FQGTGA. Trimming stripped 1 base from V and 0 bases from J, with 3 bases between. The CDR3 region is CASSLSVNTEAFF. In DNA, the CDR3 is TGTGCCAGCAGCTTAAGTGTGAACACTGAAGCTTTCTTT.

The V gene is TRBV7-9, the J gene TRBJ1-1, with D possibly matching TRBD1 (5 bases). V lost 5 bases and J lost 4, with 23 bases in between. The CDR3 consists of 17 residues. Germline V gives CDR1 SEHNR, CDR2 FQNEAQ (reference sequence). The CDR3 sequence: CASSPNPTKGSGTEAFF. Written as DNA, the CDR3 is TGTGCCAGCAGCCCTAACCCCACCAAGGGGTCGGGCACTGAAGCTTTCTTT.

The CDR3 is CARSRDREATNYGYTF. The CDR3 DNA reads TGTGCCCGTTCCCGGGACAGAGAAGCCACTAACTATGGCTACACCTTC. This rearrangement joins TRBV2 to TRBJ1-2; 7 nucleotides agree with TRBD1. This CDR3 is 16 amino acids long. The germline gives CDR1 SNHLY, CDR2 FYNNEI. Germline trimming cut 11 bases from V and 0 bases from J; bases unmatched to any gene: 15.

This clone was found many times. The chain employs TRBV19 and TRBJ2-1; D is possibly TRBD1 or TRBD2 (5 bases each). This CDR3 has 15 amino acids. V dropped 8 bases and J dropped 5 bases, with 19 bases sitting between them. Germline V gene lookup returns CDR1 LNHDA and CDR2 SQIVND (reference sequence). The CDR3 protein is CASWDLGRNNNEQFF. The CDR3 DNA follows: TGTGCCAGTTGGGACCTGGGTCGGAATAACAATGAGCAGTTCTTC.

CDR3 in DNA: TGTGCCAGCAGCACCACAGGGGAATCGAGAGGCTACACCTTC. Translating gives CASSTTGESRGYTF. The genes are TRBV28 and TRBJ1-2; 7 nucleotides agree with TRBD1. V was clipped by 6 bases and J by 8 bases; unmatched bases: 12. Germline V CDR1 and CDR2: MDHEN, SYDVKM. The CDR3 consists of 14 residues.

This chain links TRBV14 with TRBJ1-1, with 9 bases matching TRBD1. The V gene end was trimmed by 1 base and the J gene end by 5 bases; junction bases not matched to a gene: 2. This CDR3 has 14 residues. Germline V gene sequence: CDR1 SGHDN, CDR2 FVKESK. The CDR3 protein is CASSQVGTGTEAFF. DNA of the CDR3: TGTGCCAGCAGCCAAGTTGGGACAGGGACTGAAGCTTTCTTT.

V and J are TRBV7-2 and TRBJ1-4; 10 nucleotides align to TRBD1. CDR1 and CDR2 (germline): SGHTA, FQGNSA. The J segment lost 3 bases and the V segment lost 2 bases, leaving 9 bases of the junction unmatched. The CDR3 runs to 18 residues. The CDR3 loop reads CASSLRQGASLANEKLFF. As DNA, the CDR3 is TGTGCCAGCAGCTTAAGACAGGGGGCTTCTTTAGCTAATGAAAAACTGTTTTTT.

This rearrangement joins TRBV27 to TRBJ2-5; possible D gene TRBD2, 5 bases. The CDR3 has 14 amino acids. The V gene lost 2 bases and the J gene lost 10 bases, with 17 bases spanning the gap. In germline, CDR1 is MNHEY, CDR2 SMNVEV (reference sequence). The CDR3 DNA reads TGTGCCAGCAGTTTAGAAGACAAAAGAGGGATCCAGTACTTC. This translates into CASSLEDKRGIQYF.

CDR3 nucleotides: TGTGCCAGCAGCTCCTGGACTGTGAACACTGAAGCTTTCTTT. This translates into CASSSWTVNTEAFF. This chain joins TRBV5-4 and TRBJ1-1; D ambiguous. The germline CDR1 and CDR2 sequences are SGHNT and YYREEE (reference sequence). The CDR3 runs to 14 residues. The V end was cut by 3 bases, the J end by 0 bases, with 9 bases between.

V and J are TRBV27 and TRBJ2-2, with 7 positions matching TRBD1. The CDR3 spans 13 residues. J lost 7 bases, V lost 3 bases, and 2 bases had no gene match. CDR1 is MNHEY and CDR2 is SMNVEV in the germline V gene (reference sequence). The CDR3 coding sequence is TGTGCCAGCAGTTTCGGACAGGTCGGGGAGCTGTTTTTT. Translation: CASSFGQVGELFF.

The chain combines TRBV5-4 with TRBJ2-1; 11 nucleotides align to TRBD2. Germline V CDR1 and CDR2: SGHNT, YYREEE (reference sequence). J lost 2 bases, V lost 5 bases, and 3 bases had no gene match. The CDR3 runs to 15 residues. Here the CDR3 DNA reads TGTGCCAGCAGTAGGACTAGCGGGCCCTACAATGAGCAGTTCTTC. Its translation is CASSRTSGPYNEQFF.

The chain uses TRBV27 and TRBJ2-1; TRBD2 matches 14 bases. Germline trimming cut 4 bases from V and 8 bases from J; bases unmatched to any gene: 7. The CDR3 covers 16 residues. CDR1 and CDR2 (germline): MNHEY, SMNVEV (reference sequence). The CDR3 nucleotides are TGTGCCAGCAGTTCGACTAGCGGGGGGGCCTATCATGAGCAGTTCTTC. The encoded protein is CASSSTSGGAYHEQFF.

CDR3 sequence (DNA): TGTGCCAGCAGTTTACTTATTGACAGGGAACACTTCTTC. This gives the protein CASSLLIDREHFF. The V call is TRBV12-3 or TRBV12-4, the J call TRBJ2-1; TRBD1 matches at 7 bases. V lost 2 bases and J lost 16; bases outside the gene matches: 11. CDR3 length: 13 amino acids.

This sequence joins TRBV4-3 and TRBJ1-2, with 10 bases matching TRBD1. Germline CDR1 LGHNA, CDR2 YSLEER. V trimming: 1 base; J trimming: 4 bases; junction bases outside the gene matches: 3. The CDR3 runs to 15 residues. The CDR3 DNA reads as TGCGCCAGCAGCCAAGCTGGGACAGGGGCCTATGGCTACACCTTC. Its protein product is CASSQAGTGAYGYTF.